This TCR beta chain was sequenced during a study of technical replicates of blood from a handful of donors. Sequencing used immunoSEQ multiplex PCR; TCRdb keeps in-frame clones, though not all of them. The table lists 60,000 or so clones, more than 95% of them singletons. V lost 4 bases to trimming and J lost 3 bases; unmatched junction nucleotides: 8. The germline gives CDR1 SGHRS, CDR2 YFSETQ. CDR3 length: 15 residues. The V call is TRBV5-1, the J call TRBJ1-1; the match to TRBD1 covers 8 bases. The material sequenced was T cells isolated from PBMCs. This clonotype was obtained from a human donor in good health. The CDR3 DNA sequence: TGCGCCAGCAGCCAACCGGACAGGGCTGACACTGAAGCTTTCTTT. Its protein is CASSQPDRADTEAFF.